A single T cell receptor (beta chain) is shown here with its context. No antigen is known for it. No quality values exist for individual bases; no much larger clone is one base distant. The library was generated by the immunoSEQ multiplex PCR assay. TCRdb holds this immuneACCESS table with in-frame rearrangements only. Some clones are missing; in checked studies, unresolved V genes explain under half, and the rest has no known cause. A total of 80,000 to 100,000 clones appear in this sample, 95% of them only once. The ten largest clonotypes hold around 0.21% of the sample. The sample is drawn from a study of technical replicates of blood from a few donors (dated by TCRdb to 2015 to 2018). Sequences KGHSH (CDR1) and LQKENI (CDR2) are obtained from the germline V gene. Trimming accounts for 3 bases at V and 1 base at J, while the number of junction bases matched to no gene is 5. The CDR3 starts with the cysteine, ends with the phenylalanine, and has 16 residues. Of all the DNA, just the CDR3 is kept, 48 bases in frame from base 1.

Sequencing input: T cells isolated from PBMCs. This clonotype was sampled from a human donor in good health. Rearrangement joined TRBV18 to TRBJ2-1, with 8 bases aligning to TRBD1. The CDR3 protein: CASSPADRASYNEQFF. The nucleotides are TGTGCCAGCTCACCCGCGGACAGGGCATCCTACAATGAGCAGTTCTTC.